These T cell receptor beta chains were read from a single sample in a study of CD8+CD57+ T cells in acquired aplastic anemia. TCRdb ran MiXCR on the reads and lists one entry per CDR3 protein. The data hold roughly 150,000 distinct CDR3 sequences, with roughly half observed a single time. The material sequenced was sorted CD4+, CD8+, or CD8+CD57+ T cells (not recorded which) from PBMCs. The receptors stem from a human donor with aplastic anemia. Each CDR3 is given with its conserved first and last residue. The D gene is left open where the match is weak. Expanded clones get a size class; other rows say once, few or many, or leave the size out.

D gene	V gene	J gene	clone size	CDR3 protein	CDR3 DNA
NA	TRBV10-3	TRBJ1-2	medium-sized	CATGQSYGYTF	TGTGCCACAGGACAGAGCTATGGCTACACCTTC
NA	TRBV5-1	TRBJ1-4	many	CASSRQSTNEKLFF	TGCGCCAGCAGTCGACAGTCAACTAATGAAAAACTGTTTTTT
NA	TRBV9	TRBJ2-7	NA	CASSVRSDSYEQYF	TGTGCCAGCAGCGTAAGGTCCGACTCCTACGAGCAGTACTTC
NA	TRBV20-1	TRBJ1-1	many	CSARDIRVTEAFF	TGCAGTGCTAGAGACATCAGGGTCACTGAAGCTTTCTTT
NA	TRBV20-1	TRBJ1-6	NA	CSARDPTPLDYNSPLHF	TGCAGTGCTAGAGATCCGACTCCCCTGGACTATAATTCACCCCTCCACTTT
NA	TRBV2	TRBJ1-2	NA	CASSEQGAVHGYTF	TGTGCCAGCAGTGAGCAGGGTGCGGTCCATGGCTACACCTTC
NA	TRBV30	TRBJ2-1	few	CAWSPPGAGEQFF	TGTGCCTGGAGTCCCCCAGGGGCAGGTGAGCAGTTCTTC
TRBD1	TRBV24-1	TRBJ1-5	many	CATSDRDDQPQHF	TGTGCCACCTCGGACAGGGACGACCAGCCCCAGCATTTT
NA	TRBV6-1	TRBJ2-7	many	CASTLTPGSIGEQYF	TGTGCCAGCACCCTCACCCCGGGCTCGATTGGCGAGCAGTACTTC
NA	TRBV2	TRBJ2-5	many	CASTRVRETQYF	TGTGCCAGCACCAGGGTCCGAGAGACCCAGTACTTC
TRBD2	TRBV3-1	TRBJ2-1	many	CASSPTSEYYNEQFF	TGTGCCAGCAGCCCGACTAGCGAATACTACAATGAGCAGTTCTTC
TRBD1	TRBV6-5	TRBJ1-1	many	CASSWRQGPTEAFF	TGTGCCAGCAGTTGGAGACAGGGTCCCACTGAAGCTTTCTTT
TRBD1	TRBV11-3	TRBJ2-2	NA	CASSYKGASGELFF	TGTGCCAGCAGCTACAAGGGGGCCAGCGGGGAGCTGTTTTTT
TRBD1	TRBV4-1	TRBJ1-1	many	CASSQDRTGRTEAFF	TGCGCCAGCAGCCAAGATCGGACAGGGAGGACTGAAGCTTTCTTT
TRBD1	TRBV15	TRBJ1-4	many	CATSRTDRGLDEKLFF	TGTGCCACCAGCAGGACGGACAGGGGGCTGGATGAAAAACTGTTTTTT
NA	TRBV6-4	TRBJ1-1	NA	CASSDSEGTEAFF	TGTGCCAGCAGTGACTCAGAGGGCACTGAAGCTTTCTTT
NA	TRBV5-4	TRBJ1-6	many	CASGGASSTLPLHF	TGTGCCAGCGGCGGGGCCAGCTCGACGCTCCCCCTCCACTTT
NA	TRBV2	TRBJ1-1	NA	CALREGEYTEAFF	TGTGCCCTAAGGGAGGGTGAGTACACTGAAGCTTTCTTT
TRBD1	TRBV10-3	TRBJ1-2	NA	CAISGEQGDMDGYTF	TGTGCCATCAGTGGAGAACAGGGGGATATGGATGGCTACACCTTC
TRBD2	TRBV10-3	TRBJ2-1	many	CAISPAGVRNNEQFF	TGTGCCATCAGCCCAGCGGGAGTAAGAAACAATGAGCAGTTCTTC
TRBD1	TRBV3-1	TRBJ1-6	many	CASSQRQGDSPLHF	TGTGCCAGCAGCCAGAGACAGGGGGATTCACCCCTCCACTTT
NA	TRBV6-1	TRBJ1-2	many	CASSEQGSNYGYTF	TGTGCCAGCAGTGAACAGGGATCTAACTATGGCTACACCTTC
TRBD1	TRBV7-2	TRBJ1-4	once	CASGTGGNEKLFF	TGTGCCAGCGGGACAGGGGGCAATGAAAAACTGTTTTTT
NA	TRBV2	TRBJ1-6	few	CASIRGGMSNSPLHF	TGTGCCAGCATACGGGGGGGCATGTCCAATTCACCCCTCCACTTT
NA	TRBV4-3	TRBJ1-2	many	CASSQDYESFYGYTF	TGCGCCAGCAGCCAAGATTATGAAAGCTTCTATGGCTACACCTTC
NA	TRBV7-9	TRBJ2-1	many	CASSLGSGRRNEQFF	TGTGCCAGCAGCTTGGGGTCAGGGAGAAGGAATGAGCAGTTCTTC
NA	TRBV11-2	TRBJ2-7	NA	CASSSVLRASSYEQYF	TGTGCCAGCAGCTCCGTCCTGCGAGCTTCCTCCTACGAGCAGTACTTC
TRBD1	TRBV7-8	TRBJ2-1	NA	CASSRDRPLYNEQFF	TGTGCCAGCAGCCGGGACAGGCCGTTGTACAATGAGCAGTTCTTC
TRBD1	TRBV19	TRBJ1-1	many	CASSRLQGLGVSTEAFF	TGTGCCAGTAGTAGACTACAGGGGTTAGGGGTTAGTACTGAAGCTTTCTTT
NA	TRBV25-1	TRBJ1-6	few	CASSEPGQGNSPLHF	TGTGCCAGCAGTGAGCCTGGGCAGGGGAATTCACCCCTCCACTTT
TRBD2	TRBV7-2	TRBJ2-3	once	CATRGGKTDTQYF	TGTGCCACCCGGGGGGGTAAGACAGATACGCAGTATTTT
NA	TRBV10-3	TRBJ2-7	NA	CAISEAGDSNYEQYF	TGTGCCATCAGTGAGGCAGGGGACTCAAATTACGAGCAGTACTTC
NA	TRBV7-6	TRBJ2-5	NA	CASSLVFRVQETQYF	TGTGCCAGCAGCTTAGTTTTCCGGGTCCAAGAGACCCAGTACTTC
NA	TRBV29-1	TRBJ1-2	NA	CSVDPGGHYGYTF	TGCAGCGTTGATCCTGGGGGCCATTATGGCTACACCTTC
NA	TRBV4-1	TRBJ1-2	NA	CASSQKAGSSNYGYTF	TGCGCCAGCAGCCAAAAGGCAGGGAGCTCTAACTATGGCTACACCTTC
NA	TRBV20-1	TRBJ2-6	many	CSAFLSGANVLTF	TGCAGTGCTTTCCTCTCTGGGGCCAACGTCCTGACTTTC
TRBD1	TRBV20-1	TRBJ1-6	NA	CSAPGTGDHSPLHF	TGCAGTGCTCCCGGGACAGGGGATCATTCACCCCTCCACTTT
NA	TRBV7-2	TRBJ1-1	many	CASSLRPGASINTEAFF	TGTGCCAGCAGCTTACGTCCGGGGGCAAGTATTAACACTGAAGCTTTCTTT
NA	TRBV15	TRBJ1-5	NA	CATSRDVGAPNQPQHF	TGTGCCACCAGCAGAGATGTTGGGGCTCCTAATCAGCCCCAGCATTTT
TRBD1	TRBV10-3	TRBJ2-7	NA	CAISPNTGGEQYF	TGTGCCATCAGTCCAAATACAGGGGGCGAGCAGTACTTC
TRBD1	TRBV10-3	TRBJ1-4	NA	CASRRAGGAEKLFF	TGTGCCAGCAGGAGGGCAGGGGGCGCGGAAAAACTGTTTTTT
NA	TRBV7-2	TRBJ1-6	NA	CASSSRPLHF	TGTGCCAGCAGCTCCCGCCCCCTCCACTTT
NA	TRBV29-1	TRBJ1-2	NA	CSVAGTRAGYGYTF	TGCAGCGTCGCCGGGACAAGGGCTGGCTATGGCTACACCTTC